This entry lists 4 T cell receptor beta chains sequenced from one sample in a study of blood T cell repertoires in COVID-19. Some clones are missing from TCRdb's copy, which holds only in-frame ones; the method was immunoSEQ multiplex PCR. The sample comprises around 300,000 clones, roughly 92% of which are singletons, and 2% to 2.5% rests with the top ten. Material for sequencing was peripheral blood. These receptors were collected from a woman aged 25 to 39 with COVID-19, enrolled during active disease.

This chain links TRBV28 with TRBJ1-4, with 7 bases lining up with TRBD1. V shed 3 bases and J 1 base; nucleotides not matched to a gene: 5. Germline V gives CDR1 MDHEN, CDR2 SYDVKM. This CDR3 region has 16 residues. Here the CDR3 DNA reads TGTGCCAGCAGTTTGTCTACAGGGGTAACTAATGAAAAACTGTTTTTT. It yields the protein CASSLSTGVTNEKLFF.

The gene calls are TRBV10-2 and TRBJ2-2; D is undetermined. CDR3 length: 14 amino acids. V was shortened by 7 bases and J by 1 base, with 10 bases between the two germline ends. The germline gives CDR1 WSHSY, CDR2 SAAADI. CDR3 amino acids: CASTLRKNTGELFF. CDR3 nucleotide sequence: TGCGCCAGCACCCTTAGAAAGAACACCGGGGAGCTGTTTTTT.

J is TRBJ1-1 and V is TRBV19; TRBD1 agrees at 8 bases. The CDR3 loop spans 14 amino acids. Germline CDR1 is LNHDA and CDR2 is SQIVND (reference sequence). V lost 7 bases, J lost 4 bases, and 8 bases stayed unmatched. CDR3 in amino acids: CASNSRQGTTEAFF. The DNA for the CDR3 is TGTGCCAGTAATTCTCGACAGGGGACCACTGAAGCTTTCTTT. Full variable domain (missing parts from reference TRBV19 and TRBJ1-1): DGGITQSPKYLFRKEGQNVTLSCEQNLNHDAMYWYRQDPGQGLRLIYYSQIVNDFQKGDIAEGYSVSREKKESFPLTVTSAQKNPTAFYLCASNSRQGTTEAFFGQGTRLTVV.

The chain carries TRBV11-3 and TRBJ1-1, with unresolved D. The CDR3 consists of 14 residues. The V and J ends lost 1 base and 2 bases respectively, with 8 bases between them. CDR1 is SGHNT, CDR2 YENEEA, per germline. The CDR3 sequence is CASSLGGANTEAFF. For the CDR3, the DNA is TGTGCCAGCAGCTTAGGCGGCGCAAACACTGAAGCTTTCTTT.